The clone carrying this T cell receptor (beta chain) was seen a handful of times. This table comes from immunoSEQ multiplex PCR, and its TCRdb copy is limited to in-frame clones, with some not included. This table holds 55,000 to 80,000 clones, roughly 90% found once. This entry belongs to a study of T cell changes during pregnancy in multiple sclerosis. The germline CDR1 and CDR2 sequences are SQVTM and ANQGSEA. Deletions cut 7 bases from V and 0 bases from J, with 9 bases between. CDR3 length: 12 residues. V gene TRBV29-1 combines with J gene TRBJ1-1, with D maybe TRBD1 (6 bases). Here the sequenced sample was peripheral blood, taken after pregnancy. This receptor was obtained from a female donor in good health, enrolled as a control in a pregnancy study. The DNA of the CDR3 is TGCAGCGGGGGGCATCTGAACACTGAAGCTTTCTTT. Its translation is CSGGHLNTEAFF.